Presented here are 13 T cell receptor beta chains from one specimen sequenced in a study of T cells in pancreatic ductal adenocarcinoma. Surgery without prior neoadjuvant therapy was the treatment of the selected pancreatic ductal adenocarcinoma patients. Produced via immunoSEQ multiplex PCR; TCRdb's table is partial and in-frame only. The sample lists over 85,000 clones, about 95% occurring once. Sequenced sample: PBMCs. These receptors came from a human donor with pancreatic ductal adenocarcinoma.

V is TRBV5-1 and J is TRBJ2-1; 9 bases map to TRBD1. Losses at the gene ends were 2 bases for V and 4 bases for J; bases not matched to a gene: 4. Germline V gives CDR1 SGHRS, CDR2 YFSETQ. This CDR3 is 15 amino acids long. The CDR3 protein is CASSFSGTGYNEQFF. DNA of the CDR3: TGCGCCAGCAGCTTCTCCGGGACAGGGTACAATGAGCAGTTCTTC.

The V gene is TRBV5-1, the J gene TRBJ2-3; the match to TRBD1 covers 7 bases. The V and J ends lost 5 bases and 6 bases, in that order; junction bases with no gene match: 3. The CDR3 sequence is 12 residues long. Looked up from germline, CDR1 is SGHRS and CDR2 is YFSETQ. CDR3: CASSLQGDTQYF. The CDR3 coding sequence is TGCGCCAGCAGTTTACAGGGGGATACGCAGTATTTT.

The CDR3 is CAWSVTGADTQYF. The CDR3 nucleotides read TGTGCCTGGAGTGTAACGGGGGCAGATACGCAGTATTTT. This chain connects TRBV30 to TRBJ2-3; TRBD2 might be the D (6 bases). Looked up from germline, CDR1 is GTSNPN and CDR2 is SVGIG (reference sequence). The CDR3 is made up of 13 amino acids. V lost 0 bases to trimming and J lost 4 bases, with 8 bases between them.

This clone is a singleton in its sample. The genes are TRBV2 and TRBJ2-6; no clear D. CDR3 size: 15 residues. Trimming removed 1 base at V and 2 bases at J, with 6 bases between. The germline CDR1 and CDR2 sequences are SNHLY and FYNNEI. The CDR3 coding sequence is TGTGCCAGCAGTGAAGATGTTACTGGGGCCAACGTCCTGACTTTC. Residues: CASSEDVTGANVLTF.

This clone was observed once. The V gene is TRBV2, the J gene TRBJ2-2; 10 nucleotides agree with TRBD2. Germline-derived CDR1 and CDR2 are SNHLY and FYNNEI. V gave up 8 bases and J gave up 0 bases; unmatched junction bases: 3. This CDR3 has 15 amino acids. CDR3 bases: TGTGCCAGCGGGGGGACTAGCGCGAACACCGGGGAGCTGTTTTTT. It is translated as CASGGTSANTGELFF.

The gene calls are TRBV5-1 and TRBJ2-3; D is perhaps TRBD1 (5 bases). Germline CDR1 and CDR2: SGHRS and YFSETQ. V was cut by 4 bases and J by 1 base, with 13 bases left in between. The CDR3 has 15 residues. The CDR3 DNA reads TGCGCCAGCAGCCAGGGAAACCCCGGCACAGATACGCAGTATTTT. Residues: CASSQGNPGTDTQYF.

The rearrangement joins TRBV25-1 to TRBJ2-2; 7 nucleotides match TRBD2. Trimming cost V 6 bases and J 4 bases; bases outside gene matches: 5. The CDR3 covers 14 residues. Germline V CDR1 and CDR2: MGHDK, SYGVNS. CDR3 nucleotide sequence: TGTGCCAGCAGCGGGACTACCTTCACCGGGGAGCTGTTTTTT. Protein product: CASSGTTFTGELFF.

The rearrangement joins TRBV5-5 to TRBJ2-1; tentative D call: TRBD2 (5 bases). CDR3 length: 13 amino acids. Germline V gene data show CDR1 as SGHKS and CDR2 as YYEKEE (reference sequence). V lost 1 base and J lost 6, with 8 bases in between. The CDR3 is CASSLSRGNEQFF. The CDR3 nucleotides are TGTGCCAGCAGCTTGAGTCGGGGCAATGAGCAGTTCTTC.

This sequence joins TRBV4-1 and TRBJ2-2, with 10 positions matching TRBD2. V lost 6 bases to trimming and J lost 5 bases; unmatched junction nucleotides: 6. Germline V gene lookup returns CDR1 MGHRA and CDR2 YSYEKL. The CDR3 is 15 residues long. CDR3 amino acids: CASRYTSGTTGELFF. CDR3 coding DNA: TGCGCCAGCAGATACACTAGCGGGACTACCGGGGAGCTGTTTTTT.

V and J are TRBV6-5 and TRBJ2-5; possible D gene TRBD1, 6 bases. CDR3 length equals 14 residues. Per the germline V gene, CDR1 is MNHEY and CDR2 is SVGAGI. Trimming pared 0 bases from V and 7 bases from J, leaving 12 bases between. CDR3 DNA: TGTGCCAGCAGTTACTCGATCCAGGGGCGGACCCAGTACTTC. Amino acids: CASSYSIQGRTQYF.

V usage is TRBV9 and J usage is TRBJ2-5; TRBD2 agrees at 12 bases. Germline loops: CDR1 SGDLS, CDR2 YYNGEE. This CDR3 region has 14 residues. Trimming cost V 7 bases and J 0 bases; bases outside gene matches: 1. In DNA, the CDR3 is TGTGCCAGCGGGACTAGCGGGCACCAAGAGACCCAGTACTTC. Protein sequence: CASGTSGHQETQYF.

This clone appeared a single time. This chain links TRBV28 with TRBJ1-5; 9 positions match TRBD1. Germline V gene sequence: CDR1 MDHEN, CDR2 SYDVKM. V lost 2 bases and J lost 3; bases outside the gene matches: 5. The CDR3 contains 16 residues. CDR3 loop: CASSLPRTGANQPQHF. For the CDR3, the DNA is TGTGCCAGCAGTTTACCCCGGACAGGGGCCAATCAGCCCCAGCATTTT.

The chain recombines TRBV11-2 with TRBJ2-5; weak D call: TRBD1 (6 bases). The ends were cut back, 5 bases at V and 2 bases at J, with 12 bases in the middle. Germline V gives CDR1 SGHAT, CDR2 FQNNGV. The CDR3 is 14 amino acids. This CDR3 is CASSRQEVQETQYF. The CDR3 bases are TGTGCCAGCAGCCGACAGGAAGTTCAAGAGACCCAGTACTTC.